This entry lists 11 T cell receptor beta chains sequenced from one sample in a study of human T cells and chemical hapten exposure. Time point of the sample: patch test 2, 6 weeks after DPC sensitization. Treatment defined: therapeutic diphenylcyclopropenone sensitization with weekly scalp DPC. Each CDR3 protein gets one entry after TCRdb re-called the RACE reads with MiXCR. The data show about 140,000 distinct CDR3 sequences, 10% to 15% seen once. The material was whole blood, obtained in connection with sensitization to the hapten diphenylcyclopropenone (DPC). These receptors all stem from a woman between 45 and 60 years old with alopecia areata. Some clones in this sample may be carry-over from other donors' samples.

The chain carries TRBV7-3 and TRBJ2-5; the D gene is possibly TRBD2 (6 bases). Germline CDR1 and CDR2: SGHTA and FQGTGA. Trimming pared 2 bases from V and 1 base from J, leaving 14 bases between. The CDR3 is made up of 16 amino acids. CDR3 in DNA: TGTGCCAGCAGCTTAGGGGGGAATGTTCCCCAAGAGACCCAGTACTTC. Encoded protein: CASSLGGNVPQETQYF.

Many counts were recorded for this clonotype. This chain joins TRBV7-2 and TRBJ2-7; D possibly corresponds to TRBD2 (6 bases). With 5 bases removed from V and 3 bases from J, the gap between germline ends came to 14 bases. The CDR3 runs to 14 residues. Germline V gene data show CDR1 as SGHTA and CDR2 as FQGNSA. This chain's CDR3 is CASSISLAVYEQYF. The CDR3 DNA reads as TGTGCCAGCAGCATATCACTAGCCGTCTACGAGCAGTACTTC.

The V and J genes are TRBV7-2 and TRBJ2-7, with D unclear. The length of the CDR3 is 13 residues. V was clipped by 3 bases and J by 1 base, with 7 bases between them. Germline lookup yields CDR1 SGHTA and CDR2 FQGNSA. CDR3 bases: TGTGCCAGCAGCTTGCTAGGGTCCTACGAGCAGTACTTC. Protein product: CASSLLGSYEQYF.

This clonotype was counted only a few times. The chain combines TRBV18 with TRBJ1-5; D is perhaps TRBD1 (6 bases). Germline loops: CDR1 KGHSH, CDR2 LQKENI. This CDR3 has 16 residues. The V and J ends lost 2 bases and 0 bases respectively, with 11 bases between them. The CDR3 region is CASSPSGHTSNQPQHF. Written as DNA, the CDR3 is TGTGCCAGCTCACCATCGGGACATACTAGCAATCAGCCCCAGCATTTT.

This clonotype has a count of ten or more. V usage is TRBV6-2 or TRBV6-3 and J usage is TRBJ2-7; 7 bases line up with TRBD2. Trimming removed 7 bases from V and 4 bases from J; junction bases left unmatched: 10. Germline V gene data show CDR1 as MNHEY and CDR2 as SVGEGT. This CDR3 has 14 amino acids. CDR3 nucleotides: TGTGCCAGCAACAAACCGGGACTACCGTACGAGCAGTACTTC. It encodes CASNKPGLPYEQYF.

This clonotype was recorded a few times. This chain links TRBV20-1 with TRBJ2-7; 10 bases are a match to TRBD1. J lost 5 bases, V lost 5 bases, and 6 bases had no gene match. Germline values: CDR1 DFQATT, CDR2 SNEGSKA (reference sequence). The CDR3 loop spans 13 amino acids. This CDR3 reads CSAPRDRGNEQYF. As DNA, the CDR3 is TGCAGTGCTCCCCGGGACAGGGGCAACGAGCAGTACTTC.

This clonotype was observed at least ten times. The V call is TRBV7-3, the J call TRBJ2-6; D is undetermined. The length of the CDR3 is 14 residues. V lost 3 bases, J lost 0 bases, and 3 bases lay in between. CDR1 SGHTA and CDR2 FQGTGA come from the germline V gene. The CDR3: CASSFNSGANVLTF. The CDR3 DNA reads as TGTGCCAGCAGCTTCAACTCTGGGGCCAACGTCCTGACTTTC.

This clonotype came up many times. The chain uses TRBV28 and TRBJ2-5; 10 bases fit TRBD1. Germline assignment: CDR1 MDHEN and CDR2 SYDVKM. The CDR3 covers 14 residues. Trimming cost V 5 bases and J 4 bases; bases outside gene matches: 4. In DNA form, the CDR3 reads TGTGCCAGCAGTCACGGACAGGGGGGAGAGACCCAGTACTTC. Translation gives CASSHGQGGETQYF.

Only a few counts were recorded for this clonotype. The J gene is TRBJ1-2, the V gene TRBV11-2; D uncertain. This CDR3 spans 13 amino acids. Germline V gene lookup returns CDR1 SGHAT and CDR2 FQNNGV. V was shortened by 3 bases and J by 2 bases, with 7 bases between the two germline ends. This chain's CDR3 is CASSFRENYGYTF. CDR3 DNA: TGTGCCAGCAGCTTCCGGGAAAACTATGGCTACACCTTC. The variable domain in full, completed from reference TRBV11-2 and TRBJ1-2, reads EAGVAQSPRYKIIEKRQSVAFWCNPISGHATLYWYQQILGQGPKLLIQFQNNGVVDDSQLPKDRFSAERLKGVDSTLKIQPAKLEDSAVYLCASSFRENYGYTFGSGTRLTVV.

This clonotype was recorded at least ten times. The chain links TRBV7-2 to TRBJ2-5; D gene unclear. Trimming took off 1 base at V and 5 bases at J, with 11 bases between the two ends. Germline V gene sequence: CDR1 SGHTA, CDR2 FQGNSA. CDR3 size: 14 residues. The CDR3 DNA sequence: TGTGCCAGCAGCTTAGGGCCGGGTTCGGAGACCCAGTACTTC. Amino acid sequence: CASSLGPGSETQYF. Combining the CDR3 with reference TRBV7-2 and TRBJ2-5 gives the whole variable domain GAGVSQSPSNKVTEKGKDVELRCDPISGHTALYWYRQSLGQGLEFLIYFQGNSAPDKSGLPSDRFSAERTGGSVSTLTIQRTQQEDSAVYLCASSLGPGSETQYFGPGTRLLVL.

The chain couples TRBV20-1 to TRBJ2-1; D may be TRBD2 (6 bases). The germline V and J ends were trimmed by 6 bases and 7 bases, with 19 bases remaining between them. This CDR3 is 14 amino acids long. Germline V gene data show CDR1 as DFQATT and CDR2 as SNEGSKA (reference sequence). The CDR3 DNA reads TGCAGTGCAACCAATCAGCGGGTCAAGAATGAGCAGTTCTTC. Its translation: CSATNQRVKNEQFF.